This TCR beta chain was profiled in a study of T cell responses to AZD1222 COVID-19 vaccine (dated by TCRdb to the early 2020s). General notes on the study: AZD1222 recipients whose second dose came at about 4 weeks and those whose second dose came at about 12 weeks were combined into one group, since spike-specific TCR depth and breadth did not differ between the two schedules. A total of just over 230 trial participants underwent TCR sequencing, of whom some 200 had received two doses of AZD1222 and 26 had received two doses of the MenACWY control vaccine. Trial participants were enrolled into age subgroups of 18-55, 56-69 and 70-plus years, which contained about 150, 28 and 57 TCR-sequenced participants, respectively. What the work shows at the level of the full study, not this receptor alone: After two AZD1222 doses, both the breadth and the depth of spike-specific TCRs were significantly higher than at day 0 and than in MenACWY recipients. Conclusions about previously exposed vaccinees are limited, since just six AZD1222 recipients were seropositive for SARS-CoV-2 at baseline. Because no samples from the day 14 peak response were available, repertoires could be characterized only after the peak T cell response. Most participants were white British and females outnumbered males, and the authors suggested that clonal diversity may have been underestimated. The whole spike protein was spanned by vaccine-associated CD4 TCRs, and dominant responses were seen in regions 160-218 and 743-854. The 56-69-year group was small, and its depth increase did not reach significance, likely because of low power. Nearly half of unique spike-specific TCRs reportedly recognized epitopes outside regions mutated in the B.1.351 and B.1.1.7 variants.

About this clone itself: There is no known antigen for this receptor. There are no base qualities to consult, and no much larger clone falls within one base.

The CDR3 regions of human TCRbeta chains were analyzed by immunosequencing. In the original analysis: TCRs in the repertoires were matched against a reference library of SARS-CoV-2-specific TCRs that had been generated with the MIRA antigen-specificity platform. Breadth was defined as the fraction of unique TCRs that were SARS-CoV-2-associated, and depth was defined as the fraction of total T cells that were SARS-CoV-2-associated. Using the MIRA data, every spike-specific TCR was mapped to the spike region that the TCR reacted to and assigned to either a CD4 or a CD8 class. Log10-transformed breadth and depth values were compared by one-way ANOVA with Sidak's multiple comparisons tests. TCRdb took this table from immuneACCESS and kept in-frame rearrangements with V and J called. Such tables lack part of the clones; where checked against another copy, unresolved V genes explain under half of the gap, and the rest is unexplained. D and trimming were read from the DNA, whereas the V and J calls and clone size are those reported in that table. This sample is represented by 110,000 to 150,000 clones; around 92% of them were singletons. The ten largest clones represent roughly 2% of the sample.

Read against the paper, the sample's time point label means: baseline before first vaccination. Vaccinee samples came from UK trials COV001 and COV002, including a single-blind randomized controlled phase 2/3 trial of AZD1222 (ChAdOx1 nCoV-19) in healthy adults. Trial participant PBMC samples were collected at day 0 and day 28 after the second dose for TCRbeta chain sequencing. The CDR3 goes from the cysteine to the phenylalanine over 13 residues. Just CDR3 DNA is preserved here, 39 bases in frame from base 1. CDR1 and CDR2 are read off the germline V gene as MNHEY and SVGAGI. Deletion took 5 bases off V and 5 bases off J, with a span of 10 bases between the germline ends.

The sequence is built from TRBV6-5 and TRBJ1-5; the D gene is unclear. Sample: peripheral blood, taken on day 0 of AZD1222 vaccination. This clonotype was obtained from an adult in good health. In nucleotide form, the sequence is TGTGCCAGCAGTACCGGGCGGGATCAGCCCCAGCATTTT. Its amino acids are CASSTGRDQPQHF.